This T cell receptor beta chain was recorded in a study of shared clonotypes between healthy human individuals. Looking at the study overall: Serving as donors were a couple of women and three men, whose ages spanned 18 to 49.

Replicate sorted-subset PCRs were loaded with approximately 190 ng DNA, roughly 33,000 T cell genomes. The table came from immunoSEQ multiplex PCR; TCRdb's copy has only in-frame clones and leaves some out. The table has fewer than 2.5 million clones, 93% seen once. The CDR3 totals 16 residues. Trimming removed 2 bases from V and 5 bases from J, with 16 bases in between. Germline V gene sequence: CDR1 MNHNY, CDR2 SVGAGI (reference sequence). In the CD4+ fraction, cells were divided into CD45RA+ naive and CD45RA-negative memory subsets. Sequencing was done on a sample of naive CD4+ T cells from PBMCs. Subset noted: CD45RA+ positively selected. The V call is TRBV6-6, the J call TRBJ1-5; D unclear. The TCR was taken from a man between 18 and 35 years old in good health. Some clones in this sample may be carry-over from other donors' samples. The CDR3 coding sequence is TGTGCCAGCAGTTACAGGGAGGTCAGGCAAGATCAGCCCCAGCATTTT. Amino acid sequence: CASSYREVRQDQPQHF.